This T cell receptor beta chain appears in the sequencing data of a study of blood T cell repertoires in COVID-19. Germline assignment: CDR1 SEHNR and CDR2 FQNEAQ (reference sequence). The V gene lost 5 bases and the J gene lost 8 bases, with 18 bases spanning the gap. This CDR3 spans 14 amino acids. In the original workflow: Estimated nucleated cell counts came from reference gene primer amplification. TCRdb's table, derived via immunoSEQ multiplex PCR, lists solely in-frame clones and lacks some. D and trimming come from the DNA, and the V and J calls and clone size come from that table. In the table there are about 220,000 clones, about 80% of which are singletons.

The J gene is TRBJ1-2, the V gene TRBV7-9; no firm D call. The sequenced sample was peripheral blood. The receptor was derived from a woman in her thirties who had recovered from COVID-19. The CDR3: CASSPRSWLKGYTF. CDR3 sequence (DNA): TGTGCCAGCAGCCCGCGGAGTTGGCTAAAGGGCTACACCTTC. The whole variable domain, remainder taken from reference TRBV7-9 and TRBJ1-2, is DTGVSQNPRHKITKRGQNVTFRCDPISEHNRLYWYRQTLGQGPEFLTYFQNEAQLEKSRLLSDRFSAERPKGSFSTLEIQRTEQGDSAMYLCASSPRSWLKGYTFGSGTRLTVV.